Each of the 2 T cell receptor beta chains below was sequenced from the same sample in a study of blood T cell repertoires in COVID-19. The table came from immunoSEQ multiplex PCR; TCRdb's copy has only in-frame clones and leaves some out. The sample contains 300,000 or so clones, about 85% of which appear only once. The sample taken for sequencing was PBMCs or T cells enriched from blood (not recorded which). The source is a woman under 40 who had recovered from COVID-19.

Of note for this clone: Other nucleotide sequences in the sample specify the same CDR3. The rearrangement links TRBV7-9 to TRBJ2-7, with D uncertain. Germline assignment: CDR1 SEHNR and CDR2 FQNEAQ (reference sequence). V gave up 4 bases and J gave up 2 bases, with 3 bases separating them. The CDR3 spans 11 residues. The DNA of the CDR3 is TGTGCCAGCAGCTCAGCCTACGAGCAGTACTTC. The encoded protein is CASSSAYEQYF.

The chain recombines TRBV27 with TRBJ1-4; D unclear. This CDR3 region has 14 residues. V lost 3 bases to trimming and J lost 7 bases, with 12 bases between them. Germline V CDR1 and CDR2: MNHEY, SMNVEV (reference sequence). CDR3 protein: CASSFIPSGEKLFF. As DNA, the CDR3 is TGTGCCAGCAGTTTCATCCCTTCGGGTGAAAAACTGTTTTTT.